Listed below are T cell receptor beta chains from one sample, sequenced in a study of T cell responses to AZD1222 COVID-19 vaccine. Sequencing used immunoSEQ multiplex PCR; TCRdb keeps in-frame clones, though not all of them. The sample includes roughly 50,000 clones, around 90% seen only once; the top ten take 3.9%. The sequenced sample was peripheral blood, obtained on day 0 of AZD1222 vaccination. The receptors here all came from an adult in good health. CDR3s include the opening cysteine and the closing phenylalanine or tryptophan. A D gene is named only where the DNA matches it firmly. A clone size is listed for some rows: how often the clone was seen (once, few, many), or a class if it is expanded.

CATSRSRDRVYNEQFF	TGTGCCACCAGCAGATCCCGGGACAGGGTCTACAATGAGCAGTTCTTC	.	TRBJ2-1	TRBD1	TRBV15
CASSLRLAGSTDTQYF	TGTGCCAGCTCCCTAAGACTAGCGGGGAGCACAGATACGCAGTATTTT	.	TRBJ2-3	TRBD2	TRBV18
CASSPRHGNEKLFF	TGCGCCAGCAGCCCGAGACACGGTAATGAAAAACTGTTTTTT	.	TRBJ1-4	.	TRBV4-1
CASSLGQPYNEQFF	TGTGCCAGCAGTTTAGGACAGCCCTACAATGAGCAGTTCTTC	.	TRBJ2-1	.	TRBV27
CASSQSVANEQFF	TGTGCCAGCAGCCAATCGGTCGCCAATGAGCAGTTCTTC	.	TRBJ2-1	.	TRBV3-1/TRBV3-2
CASSLDTVDEQYF	TGTGCCAGCAGCTTAGATACAGTGGACGAGCAGTACTTC	.	TRBJ2-7	.	TRBV5-6
CASSQDRGRNNEQFF	TGCGCCAGCAGCCAAGACAGGGGAAGAAACAATGAGCAGTTCTTC	once	TRBJ2-1	.	TRBV4-1
CASSLGGPSVDEQFF	TGTGCCAGCAGCTTAGGGGGCCCCTCGGTGGATGAGCAGTTCTTC	.	TRBJ2-1	.	TRBV7-2
CASTQQGSNTEAFF	TGTGCCAGCACCCAACAGGGGTCGAACACTGAAGCTTTCTTT	.	TRBJ1-1	TRBD1	TRBV2
CSVEGQESYEQYF	TGCAGCGTTGAGGGGCAGGAGTCCTACGAGCAGTACTTC	.	TRBJ2-7	.	TRBV29-1
CASSGDRDSYEQYF	TGTGCCAGCAGTGGAGACAGGGATTCCTACGAGCAGTACTTC	.	TRBJ2-7	TRBD1	TRBV25-1
CSVETGTGSGYTF	TGCAGCGTCGAGACAGGGACGGGAAGTGGCTACACCTTC	.	TRBJ1-2	TRBD1	TRBV29-1
CAADRGRTGELFF	TGTGCCGCCGACAGGGGGCGAACCGGGGAGCTGTTTTTT	.	TRBJ2-2	TRBD1	TRBV12-3/TRBV12-4
CASSAPTNTGELFF	TGTGCCAGCAGCGCGCCCACGAACACCGGGGAGCTGTTTTTT	.	TRBJ2-2	.	TRBV9
CASRVRGRSRAEAFF	TGTGCCAGCAGGGTGAGGGGGAGGTCTAGGGCTGAAGCTTTCTTT	.	TRBJ1-1	.	TRBV2
CASSQEDRANTEAFF	TGCGCCAGCAGCCAAGAGGACAGGGCGAACACTGAAGCTTTCTTT	.	TRBJ1-1	TRBD1	TRBV4-3
CASSQQGQVLYEQYF	TGTGCCAGCAGCCAACAGGGACAGGTTCTCTACGAGCAGTACTTC	.	TRBJ2-7	.	TRBV21-1
CASSFGGMNTEAFF	TGTGCCAGCAGTTTCGGGGGGATGAACACTGAAGCTTTCTTT	.	TRBJ1-1	.	TRBV28
CAWQQGASSYEQYF	TGTGCCTGGCAACAGGGGGCAAGCTCCTACGAGCAGTACTTC	once	TRBJ2-7	TRBD1	TRBV30
CASSARDRVSYEQYF	TGTGCCAGTAGTGCACGGGACAGGGTATCCTACGAGCAGTACTTC	.	TRBJ2-7	TRBD1	TRBV19
CAIRRQGGNTEAFF	TGTGCCATCAGACGACAGGGGGGGAACACTGAAGCTTTCTTT	.	TRBJ1-1	TRBD1	TRBV10-3
CASESAINYGYTF	TGTGCCAGCGAGTCAGCTATTAACTATGGCTACACCTTC	.	TRBJ1-2	.	TRBV7-9
CATSRERENQPQHF	TGTGCCACCAGCAGAGAAAGGGAGAATCAGCCCCAGCATTTT	.	TRBJ1-5	.	TRBV15
CASSLGGWQGRSYEQYF	TGTGCCAGCAGCTTAGGTGGTTGGCAAGGCCGTTCCTACGAGCAGTACTTC	.	TRBJ2-7	.	TRBV5-8
CASSIAGGPQGEQFF	TGTGCCAGTAGTATAGCGGGGGGGCCTCAAGGAGAGCAGTTCTTC	.	TRBJ2-1	TRBD2	TRBV19
CASSRTSGTDTQYF	TGTGCCAGTAGTCGGACTAGCGGCACAGATACGCAGTATTTT	.	TRBJ2-3	TRBD2	TRBV19
CASSVARNQPQHF	TGTGCCAGCAGTGTCGCACGGAATCAGCCCCAGCATTTT	few	TRBJ1-5	.	TRBV28
CASSGTGFFRDEKLFF	TGTGCCAGCAGTGGAACGGGGTTTTTTAGGGATGAAAAACTGTTTTTT	.	TRBJ1-4	.	TRBV6-1
CASSIAQGWSNIQYF	TGTGCCAGTAGTATAGCCCAGGGGTGGTCAAACATTCAGTACTTC	.	TRBJ2-4	.	TRBV19
CASSFPGTSGGATDTQYF	TGTGCCAGCAGCTTCCCCGGGACTAGCGGGGGAGCCACAGATACGCAGTATTTT	.	TRBJ2-3	TRBD2	TRBV7-9
CASSRGTVYEQYF	TGTGCCAGCAGCCGGGGGACAGTCTACGAGCAGTACTTC	.	TRBJ2-7	TRBD1	TRBV3-1/TRBV3-2
CASSYQLPNQPQHF	TGTGCCAGCAGTTACCAGCTACCCAATCAGCCCCAGCATTTT	.	TRBJ1-5	.	TRBV6-2/TRBV6-3
CASSFASREKLFF	TGTGCCAGCAGTTTTGCCAGTCGGGAAAAACTGTTTTTT	.	TRBJ1-4	.	TRBV12-3/TRBV12-4
CSVLDKAKNIQYF	TGCAGCGTTCTCGACAAAGCCAAAAACATTCAGTACTTC	few	TRBJ2-4	.	TRBV29-1
CASSLTGTGGGKYF	TGTGCCAGCAGTTTAACTGGGACAGGGGGCGGAAAGTACTTC	.	TRBJ2-7	TRBD1	TRBV28
CASSPLAGGSSYNEQFF	TGTGCCAGCAGTCCTTTAGCGGGGGGGAGCTCCTACAATGAGCAGTTCTTC	.	TRBJ2-1	TRBD2	TRBV6-6
CASSLSGAPPSPYEQYF	TGTGCCAGCAGTTTAAGCGGGGCCCCACCATCCCCCTACGAGCAGTACTTC	.	TRBJ2-7	TRBD2	TRBV7-2
CASKTTSNEDTQYF	TGTGCCAGCAAGACGACTAGCAATGAAGATACGCAGTATTTT	.	TRBJ2-3	TRBD2	TRBV7-2
CASSQALTGNTIYF	TGTGCCAGCAGCCAAGCTCTAACTGGAAACACCATATATTTT	once	TRBJ1-3	.	TRBV3-1/TRBV3-2
CATSEGDGNEQFF	TGTGCCACCAGTGAGGGGGACGGCAATGAGCAGTTCTTC	.	TRBJ2-1	.	TRBV24-1
CASSEGQGSYNEQFF	TGTGCCAGCAGTGAGGGACAGGGTTCCTACAATGAGCAGTTCTTC	.	TRBJ2-1	TRBD1	TRBV2
CASSSRQRQRGEAFF	TGTGCCAGCAGCTCCAGACAGAGGCAACGGGGCGAAGCTTTCTTT	.	TRBJ1-1	.	TRBV11-1
CSAASVALDEQFF	TGCAGCGCCGCCTCGGTCGCTCTGGATGAGCAGTTCTTC	.	TRBJ2-1	.	TRBV29-1
CASSDRDSAAYEQYF	TGTGCCAGCAGTGACCGGGACAGTGCCGCCTACGAGCAGTACTTC	.	TRBJ2-7	TRBD1	TRBV6-2/TRBV6-3
CATSESGQDWKQYF	TGTGCCACCAGTGAATCGGGACAGGACTGGAAGCAGTACTTC	.	TRBJ2-7	TRBD1	TRBV24-1
CASSEGTGNTEAFF	TGTGCCAGCAGTGAGGGGACAGGGAACACTGAAGCTTTCTTT	.	TRBJ1-1	TRBD1	TRBV6-1
CASSLGTSNQPQHF	TGTGCCAGCAGCTTAGGGACAAGCAATCAGCCCCAGCATTTT	once	TRBJ1-5	.	TRBV7-9